A selection of T cell receptor beta chains follows, all from one sample in a study of cytotoxic CD8 clonotypes in ibrutinib-treated CLL. Data came from immunoSEQ multiplex PCR; TCRdb stores just in-frame clones and leaves some out. In the table there are roughly 250,000 clones, 70% of which are singletons. This material consisted of PBMCs, taken after 24 months of ibrutinib treatment. These receptors originate from a human donor with chronic lymphocytic leukemia. CDR3s include the opening cysteine and the closing phenylalanine or tryptophan. D genes are given only for firm matches. Part of the rows lack a size; the others show once, few, many or a class for expanded clones.

J gene: TRBJ1-3; clone size: NA; V gene: TRBV28; D gene: TRBD1; CDR3 DNA: TGTGCCAGCACTTCACAGGGGTACGACACCATATATTTT; CDR3 protein: CASTSQGYDTIYF
J gene: TRBJ2-7; clone size: NA; V gene: TRBV9; D gene: TRBD1; CDR3 DNA: TGTGCCAGCAGCAAACAGGGGGTGCCCGACGAGCAGTACTTC; CDR3 protein: CASSKQGVPDEQYF
J gene: TRBJ2-1; clone size: NA; V gene: TRBV9; D gene: TRBD2; CDR3 DNA: TGTGCCAGCAGCGTAGCCCTAGCGGGGATTGAGCAGTTCTTC; CDR3 protein: CASSVALAGIEQFF
J gene: TRBJ2-7; clone size: NA; V gene: TRBV30; D gene: NA; CDR3 DNA: TGTGCCTGGAGCCAACCAAACAGCCACGAGCAGTACTTC; CDR3 protein: CAWSQPNSHEQYF
J gene: TRBJ2-1; clone size: few; V gene: TRBV29-1; D gene: NA; CDR3 DNA: TGCAGCGTTGCCCCGGGAGCCGGGAATGAGCAGTTCTTC; CDR3 protein: CSVAPGAGNEQFF
J gene: TRBJ2-7; clone size: NA; V gene: TRBV28; D gene: NA; CDR3 DNA: TGTGCCAGCAGTTTAGACACCCGAGCCTACGAGCAGTACTTC; CDR3 protein: CASSLDTRAYEQYF
J gene: TRBJ2-7; clone size: NA; V gene: TRBV11-3; D gene: NA; CDR3 DNA: TGTGCCAGCAGGTCTAAAGGGGGGACAAATTACGAGCAGTACTTC; CDR3 protein: CASRSKGGTNYEQYF
J gene: TRBJ1-1; clone size: NA; V gene: TRBV19; D gene: NA; CDR3 DNA: TGTGCCAGTAGGAGTTTTGTAGGTGAAGCTTTCTTT; CDR3 protein: CASRSFVGEAFF
J gene: TRBJ2-7; clone size: NA; V gene: TRBV4-2; D gene: NA; CDR3 DNA: TGTGCCAGCAGCCAAGAAGGGCCCGGGACGGTGTCCTACGAGCAGTACTTC; CDR3 protein: CASSQEGPGTVSYEQYF
J gene: TRBJ2-5; clone size: NA; V gene: TRBV29-1; D gene: TRBD2; CDR3 DNA: TGCAGCCTAGGGAGGGGACTAGCGGTAGAGACCCAGTACTTC; CDR3 protein: CSLGRGLAVETQYF
J gene: TRBJ2-5; clone size: NA; V gene: TRBV29-1; D gene: NA; CDR3 DNA: TGCAGCGTTGACGGGCTACTCGTGGAGACCCAGTACTTC; CDR3 protein: CSVDGLLVETQYF
J gene: TRBJ1-5; clone size: NA; V gene: TRBV15; D gene: NA; CDR3 DNA: TGTGCCACCAGCAGATCTTGGGGGGAGGATCAGCCCCAGCATTTT; CDR3 protein: CATSRSWGEDQPQHF
J gene: TRBJ2-1; clone size: once; V gene: TRBV29-1; D gene: NA; CDR3 DNA: TGCAGCACTGTTATTAGCGGAGCCTACAATGAGCAGTTCTTC; CDR3 protein: CSTVISGAYNEQFF
J gene: TRBJ2-1; clone size: NA; V gene: TRBV4-3; D gene: NA; CDR3 DNA: TGCGCCAGCAGCCAAGAGCTTGGGAGCTCAAATGAGCAGTTCTTC; CDR3 protein: CASSQELGSSNEQFF
J gene: TRBJ1-4; clone size: NA; V gene: TRBV29-1; D gene: NA; CDR3 DNA: TGCAGCGTGGGGAGTTTTGGTACTAATGAAAAACTGTTTTTT; CDR3 protein: CSVGSFGTNEKLFF
J gene: TRBJ2-3; clone size: NA; V gene: TRBV9; D gene: NA; CDR3 DNA: TGTGCCAGCGGAGGGGCTCTTAGCACAGATACGCAGTATTTT; CDR3 protein: CASGGALSTDTQYF
J gene: TRBJ2-3; clone size: NA; V gene: TRBV14; D gene: NA; CDR3 DNA: TGTGCCAGCAGCCACACACTAGTATGGGAAGACACAGATACGCAGTATTTT; CDR3 protein: CASSHTLVWEDTDTQYF
J gene: TRBJ2-1; clone size: NA; V gene: TRBV10-3; D gene: TRBD2; CDR3 DNA: TGTGCCATCAGTCGGGGGGTAGGGAATGAGCAGTTCTTC; CDR3 protein: CAISRGVGNEQFF
J gene: TRBJ1-2; clone size: NA; V gene: TRBV6-5; D gene: NA; CDR3 DNA: TGTGCCAGCAGTAAAACAGCGGGGGGCTACACCTTC; CDR3 protein: CASSKTAGGYTF
J gene: TRBJ1-1; clone size: once; V gene: TRBV9; D gene: NA; CDR3 DNA: TGTGCCAGCAGCGTAGACGGGGGTCAGGAAGAAGCTTTCTTT; CDR3 protein: CASSVDGGQEEAFF